This T cell receptor (beta chain) was identified in a study of blood T cell repertoires in COVID-19. Overall study context: Nucleic acid was either cDNA or gDNA, and it came from T cells, B-cell-depleted T cells, or PBMCs.

This CDR3 is built from 11 residues. Germline CDR1 SNHLY, CDR2 FYNNEI. The V end lost 4 bases, the J end lost 7 bases, and 5 bases lay between the germline ends. Living in 20 to 30 US areas, the participants were between roughly 18 and 95 years of age. Original processing notes: Nucleated cell number was recorded as an estimate derived from reference gene primer amplification. Method: immunoSEQ multiplex PCR; TCRdb's copy keeps in-frame clones and lacks some. The V and J calls and clone size are taken from that table; D and trimming were inferred from the DNA. The data hold hundreds of thousands of clones, with about 84% observed a single time.

The rearrangement uses TRBV2 and TRBJ2-1; D ambiguous. This clonotype was sampled from a woman in her thirties or forties with acute COVID-19. The sample taken for sequencing was PBMCs or T cells enriched from blood (not recorded which). The CDR3 DNA reads as TGTGCCAGCAGTGTGCAGAATGAGCAGTTCTTC. Protein sequence: CASSVQNEQFF.